This T cell receptor beta chain was obtained from a study of blood T cells in healthy people across ages. Germline V gene data show CDR1 as SGHRS and CDR2 as YFSETQ. CDR3 length: 13 amino acids. V was cut by 3 bases and J by 3 bases, with 9 bases left in between. For the second PCR, which ran for roughly 6 to 11 cycles, a sample-barcoded 5' primer and a J-beta primer mix were used. TCRdb re-called the 5' RACE reads through MiXCR, storing one row per CDR3 protein. The repertoire holds hundreds of thousands of distinct CDR3 sequences, with 55% to 75% as singletons. This clonotype was seen a handful of times.

Sequencing input: blood. The V and J genes are TRBV5-1 and TRBJ2-5; D is uncertain. The clonotype originates from a man aged 25 to 40 in good health. CDR3 residues: CASSSSTEETQYF. CDR3 nucleotides: TGCGCCAGCAGCTCGTCTACAGAAGAGACCCAGTACTTC. The full variable domain, completed using reference TRBV5-1 and TRBJ2-5, is KAGVTQTPRYLIKTRGQQVTLSCSPISGHRSVSWYQQTPGQGLQFLFEYFSETQRNKGNFPGRFSGRQFSNSRSEMNVSTLELGDSALYLCASSSSTEETQYFGPGTRLLVL.